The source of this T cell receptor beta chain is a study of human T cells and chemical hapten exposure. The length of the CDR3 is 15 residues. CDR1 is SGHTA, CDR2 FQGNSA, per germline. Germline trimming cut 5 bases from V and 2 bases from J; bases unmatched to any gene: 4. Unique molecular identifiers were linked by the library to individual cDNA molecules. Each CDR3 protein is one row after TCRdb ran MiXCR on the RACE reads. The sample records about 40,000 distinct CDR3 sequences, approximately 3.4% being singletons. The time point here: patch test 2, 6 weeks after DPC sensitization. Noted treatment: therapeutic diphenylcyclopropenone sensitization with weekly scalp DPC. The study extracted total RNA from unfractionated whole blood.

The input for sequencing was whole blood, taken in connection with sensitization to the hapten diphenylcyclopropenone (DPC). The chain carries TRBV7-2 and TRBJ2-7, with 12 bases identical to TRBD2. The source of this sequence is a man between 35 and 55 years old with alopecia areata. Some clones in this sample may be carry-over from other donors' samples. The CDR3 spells CASSIRTSGTYEQYF. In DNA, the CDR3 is TGTGCCAGCAGCATCCGGACTAGCGGGACCTACGAGCAGTACTTC.